This entry describes one TCR beta chain. Antigen unknown. The data were taken from a study of neoadjuvant anti-PD-1 for oral cavity cancer. Study-level background: Non-progressing patients received a fourth nivolumab dose near day 43, then surgery on days 50-56.

No culture or expansion preceded analysis of these blood cells. The study's findings and limits: With a few patients per group, TCR findings need larger cohorts.

Most PBMC samples had approximately 480 ng input DNA in six replicates. The table came from immunoSEQ multiplex PCR; TCRdb's copy has only in-frame clones and leaves some out. The profile covers about 14,000 clones, with roughly 70% appearing a single time and just under 3% taken by the ten largest. This TCR was sampled from a person aged 35-80 years with oral cavity squamous cell carcinoma. This specimen consisted of PBMCs, obtained before nivolumab (anti-PD-1) treatment.

The CDR3 nucleotides read TGTGCCAGCAGCTTATACAGGGACCATAATTCACCCCTCCACTTT. This codes for CASSLYRDHNSPLHF. This sequence joins TRBV11-2 and TRBJ1-6, with D perhaps TRBD1 (6 bases). Per germline, CDR1 SGHAT and CDR2 FQNNGV. Trimming stripped 2 bases from V and 5 bases from J, with 10 bases between. The CDR3 is 15 residues long.